The rows below give T cell receptor beta chains drawn from one sample of a study of T cells in Graves' hyperthyroidism and ophthalmopathy. TCRdb re-derived calls from the multiplex PCR reads in MiXCR, one entry per CDR3 protein. The sample contains some 400,000 distinct CDR3 sequences, roughly 13% of which appear only once. Sequencing input: blood. These TCRs come from a woman between 55 and 75 years old with Graves' hyperthyroidism. The CDR3 runs from the conserved cysteine through the conserved F or W. The D gene is left open where the match is weak. The size entry is marked missing in some rows and otherwise reads once, few, many or a size class.

V gene,J gene,clone size,D gene,CDR3 protein,CDR3 DNA
TRBV20-1,TRBJ1-3,few,.,CSARDRVRGNTIYF,TGCAGTGCTAGAGACAGGGTGCGCGGAAACACCATATATTTT
TRBV10-3,TRBJ1-1,many,.,CAISVARYTEAFF,TGTGCCATCAGCGTAGCGAGGTACACTGAAGCTTTCTTT
TRBV5-5,TRBJ1-2,few,.,CASSLVYEFNYGYTF,TGTGCCAGCAGCTTGGTTTATGAGTTCAACTATGGCTACACCTTC
TRBV20-1,TRBJ2-3,.,TRBD2,CSASQGGKTQYF,TGCAGTGCTAGCCAGGGAGGGAAGACGCAGTATTTT
TRBV11-3,TRBJ2-1,many,.,CASSQRGKGPREQFF,TGTGCCAGCAGCCAAAGGGGGAAGGGACCGCGTGAGCAGTTCTTC
TRBV19,TRBJ2-5,.,TRBD1,CASSIGSGGIETQYF,TGTGCCAGTAGTATAGGATCAGGGGGCATAGAGACCCAGTACTTC
TRBV3-1,TRBJ1-1,many,TRBD1,CASSGDRATEAFF,TGTGCCAGCAGCGGCGACAGGGCCACTGAAGCTTTCTTT
TRBV20-1,TRBJ1-2,few,TRBD1,CSADFSQGRGYGYTF,TGCAGTGCCGATTTTTCACAGGGGCGGGGCTATGGCTACACCTTC
TRBV20-1,TRBJ2-5,few,TRBD2,CSAKLAGGAQETQYF,TGCAGTGCAAAACTAGCGGGAGGGGCTCAGGAGACCCAGTACTTC
TRBV4-1,TRBJ1-5,few,.,CASSQGPGSNQPQHF,TGCGCCAGCAGCCAAGGGCCAGGTAGCAATCAGCCCCAGCATTTT
TRBV20-1,TRBJ1-2,many,.,CSARVLTNYGYTF,TGCAGTGCTAGAGTACTTACTAACTATGGCTACACCTTC
TRBV5-1,TRBJ1-2,.,TRBD1,CASSPRTGSNYGYTF,TGCGCCAGCAGCCCGCGGACAGGTTCCAACTATGGCTACACCTTC
TRBV6-1,TRBJ2-2,many,TRBD1,CASSFDRVDTGELFF,TGTGCCAGCAGTTTCGACAGGGTGGACACCGGGGAGCTGTTTTTT
TRBV11-2,TRBJ2-3,.,TRBD2,CASSLDPLAGVYADTQYF,TGTGCCAGCAGCTTAGATCCCCTAGCGGGAGTGTATGCAGATACGCAGTATTTT
TRBV5-8,TRBJ2-1,.,.,CASSLEAPGNEQFF,TGTGCCAGCAGCTTGGAGGCCCCCGGAAATGAGCAGTTCTTC
TRBV20-1,TRBJ2-1,.,TRBD2,CSARVASGTNNEQFF,TGCAGTGCTAGAGTTGCTAGCGGTACCAACAATGAGCAGTTCTTC
TRBV20-1,TRBJ2-1,many,TRBD2,CSALTSGRYNEQFF,TGCAGTGCTTTGACTAGCGGGAGGTACAATGAGCAGTTCTTC
TRBV7-2,TRBJ2-7,many,.,CASSLAGRGSYEQYF,TGTGCCAGCAGCTTAGCAGGGAGGGGGTCCTACGAGCAGTACTTC
TRBV12-3/TRBV12-4,TRBJ2-4,many,TRBD2,CASSTSGTDIQYF,TGTGCCAGCAGCACTAGCGGGACTGACATTCAGTACTTC
TRBV5-5,TRBJ2-2,few,TRBD2,CASSRTSGRANTGELFF,TGTGCCAGCAGCCGGACTAGCGGGAGGGCCAACACCGGGGAGCTGTTTTTT
TRBV20-1,TRBJ1-1,.,.,CSARDQGSTEAFF,TGCAGTGCTAGAGATCAGGGGAGCACTGAAGCTTTCTTT
TRBV5-4,TRBJ2-1,.,TRBD2,CASSKRENQNEQFF,TGCGCCAGCAGTAAGCGGGAGAACCAAAATGAGCAGTTCTTC